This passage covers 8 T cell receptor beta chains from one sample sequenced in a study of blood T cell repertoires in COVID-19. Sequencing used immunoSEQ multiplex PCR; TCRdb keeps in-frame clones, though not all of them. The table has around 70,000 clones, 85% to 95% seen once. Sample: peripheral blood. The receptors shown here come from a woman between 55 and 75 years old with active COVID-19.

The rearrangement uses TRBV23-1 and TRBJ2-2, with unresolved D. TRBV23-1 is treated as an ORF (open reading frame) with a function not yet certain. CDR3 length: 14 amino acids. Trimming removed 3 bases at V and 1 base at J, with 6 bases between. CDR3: CASSHSRNTGELFF. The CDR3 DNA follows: TGCGCCAGCAGTCACTCCCGGAACACCGGGGAGCTGTTTTTT.

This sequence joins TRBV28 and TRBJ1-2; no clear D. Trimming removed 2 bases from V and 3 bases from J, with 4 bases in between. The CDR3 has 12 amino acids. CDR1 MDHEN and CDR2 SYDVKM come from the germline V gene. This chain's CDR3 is CASSLNYYGYTF. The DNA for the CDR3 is TGTGCCAGCAGTTTAAACTACTATGGCTACACCTTC.

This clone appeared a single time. The CDR3 loop reads CASSWSGTTSGDTQYF. CDR3 DNA sequence: TGCGCCAGCAGCTGGAGCGGGACCACTTCGGGAGATACGCAGTATTTT. This sequence joins TRBV5-1 and TRBJ2-3, with 7 positions matching TRBD2. V was clipped by 3 bases and J by 5 bases; unmatched bases: 12. The CDR3 length is 16 residues. CDR1 is SGHRS, CDR2 YFSETQ, per germline.

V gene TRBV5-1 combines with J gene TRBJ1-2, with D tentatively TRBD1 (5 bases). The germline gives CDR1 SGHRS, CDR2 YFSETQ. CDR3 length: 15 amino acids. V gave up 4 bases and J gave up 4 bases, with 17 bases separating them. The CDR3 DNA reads TGCGCCAGCAGCCTAGGGAACTGGAGGGGCTATGGCTACACCTTC. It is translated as CASSLGNWRGYGYTF.

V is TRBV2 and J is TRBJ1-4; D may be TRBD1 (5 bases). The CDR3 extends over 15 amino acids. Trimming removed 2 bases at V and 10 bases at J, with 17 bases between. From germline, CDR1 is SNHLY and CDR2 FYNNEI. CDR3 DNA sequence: TGTGCCAGCAGTGAATCGGGGGGGGAGTTCGGAAAACTGTTTTTT. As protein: CASSESGGEFGKLFF.

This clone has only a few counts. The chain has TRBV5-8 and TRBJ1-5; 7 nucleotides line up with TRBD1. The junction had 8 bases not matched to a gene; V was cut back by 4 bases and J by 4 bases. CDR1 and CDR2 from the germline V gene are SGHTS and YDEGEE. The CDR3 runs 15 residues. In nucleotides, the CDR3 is TGTGCCAGCAGCCCCGACAGGGCAATTAATCAGCCCCAGCATTTT. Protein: CASSPDRAINQPQHF.

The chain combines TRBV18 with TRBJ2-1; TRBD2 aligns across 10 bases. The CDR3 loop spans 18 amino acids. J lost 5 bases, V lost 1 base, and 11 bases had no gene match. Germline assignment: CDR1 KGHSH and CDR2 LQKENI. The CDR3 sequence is CASSPRGASGSRDNEQFF. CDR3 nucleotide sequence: TGTGCCAGCTCACCACGGGGGGCTAGCGGGAGCAGGGACAATGAGCAGTTCTTC.

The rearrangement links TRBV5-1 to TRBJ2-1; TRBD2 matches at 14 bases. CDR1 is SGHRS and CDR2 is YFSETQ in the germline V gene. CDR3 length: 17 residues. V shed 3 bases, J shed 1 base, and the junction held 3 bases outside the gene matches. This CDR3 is CASSYGLAGGSYNEQFF. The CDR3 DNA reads TGCGCCAGCAGCTACGGACTAGCGGGGGGATCCTACAATGAGCAGTTCTTC.